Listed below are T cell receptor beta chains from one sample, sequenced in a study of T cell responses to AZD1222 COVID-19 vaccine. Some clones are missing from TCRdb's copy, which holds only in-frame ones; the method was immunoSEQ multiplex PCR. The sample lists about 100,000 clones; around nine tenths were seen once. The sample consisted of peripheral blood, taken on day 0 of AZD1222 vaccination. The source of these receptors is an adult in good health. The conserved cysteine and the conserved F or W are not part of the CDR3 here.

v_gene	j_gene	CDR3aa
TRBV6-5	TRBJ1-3	ASTPGHYSGNTIY
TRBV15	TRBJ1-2	ATSSGTLRGYT
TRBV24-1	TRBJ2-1	ATSDPGPGNEQF
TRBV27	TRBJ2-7	ASSDLGRTNSYEQY
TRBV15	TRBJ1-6	ATSRDFTRLNSPLH
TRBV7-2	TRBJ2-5	ASRQTSGRETQY
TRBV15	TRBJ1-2	ATSHGQLYGYT
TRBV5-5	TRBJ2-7	ASSAGSIAAYEQY
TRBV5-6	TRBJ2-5	ASSLTGGAETQY
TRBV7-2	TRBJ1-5	ASSPGGNQPQH
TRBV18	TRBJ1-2	ASSPPAGEGNGYT
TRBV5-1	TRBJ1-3	ASSLAGGSGNTIY
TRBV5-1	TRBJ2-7	ASTDVETTYEQY
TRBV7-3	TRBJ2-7	ASSLSPGPYEQY
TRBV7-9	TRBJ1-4	ASSFSNEKLF
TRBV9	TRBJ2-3	ASSFNQHLSSTDTQY
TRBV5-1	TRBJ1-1	ASSLFSGGGTEAF
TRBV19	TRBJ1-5	ASTTRGVGGNQPQH
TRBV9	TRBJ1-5	ASSVVPNQPQH
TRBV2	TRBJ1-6	ASSGGGGGTYNSPLH
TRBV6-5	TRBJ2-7	ASTLAGATYEQY
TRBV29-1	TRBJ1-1	SVERSKGAEAF
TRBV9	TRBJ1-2	ASSVGDRAYYGYT
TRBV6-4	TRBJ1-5	ASSGTGKNQPQH
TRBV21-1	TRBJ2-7	ASSKEVLYPPYEQY
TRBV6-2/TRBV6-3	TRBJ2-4	ASSSSGRENIQY
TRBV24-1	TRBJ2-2	ATSDAGTSGTGELF
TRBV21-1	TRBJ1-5	ATPRGQKPPQH
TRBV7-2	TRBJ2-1	ASSLAPGTRSHNEQF
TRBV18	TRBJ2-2	ASSANRIPTGELF
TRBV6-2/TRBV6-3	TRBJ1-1	ASSRQGVVEAF
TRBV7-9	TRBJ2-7	ASSTRRVYEQY
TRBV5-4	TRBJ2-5	ASSLAFETQY
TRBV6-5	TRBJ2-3	ASRTGLAGGDTQY
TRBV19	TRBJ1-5	ASSTGEDYSNQPQH
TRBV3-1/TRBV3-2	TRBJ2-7	ASSQEGGGRAGHEQY
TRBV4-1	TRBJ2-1	ASSQVSPKIGRAGYNEQF
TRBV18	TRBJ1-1	ASSPGTGGMNTEAF
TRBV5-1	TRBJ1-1	ASSGGTVNTEAF
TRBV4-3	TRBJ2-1	ASSPVSGNEQF
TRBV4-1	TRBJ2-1	ASSQTSTGGVYNEQF
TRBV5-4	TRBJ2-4	ASSLAGAKNIQY
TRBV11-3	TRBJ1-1	ASSLGTGQNTEAF
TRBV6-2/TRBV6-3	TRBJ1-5	ASSYSIADRVRQPQH
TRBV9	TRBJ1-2	ASSVGGGTIYGYT
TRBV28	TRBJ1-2	ASSPRLRGYT